One and the same sample provided the 10 T cell receptor beta chains below, sequenced in a study of blood T cells in healthy people across ages. Primers used in a second PCR of about 6 to 12 cycles were a sample-barcoded 5' primer and a J-beta primer mix. TCRdb analysed the 5' RACE reads with MiXCR anew, one entry per CDR3 protein. The sample includes more than 650,000 distinct CDR3 sequences, around a fifth of them seen just once. The sequenced material came from blood. These receptors were taken from a man aged 65 to 85 in good health.

The V call is TRBV12-3 or TRBV12-4, the J call TRBJ1-5; D is undetermined. CDR3 length: 13 amino acids. V lost 6 bases and J 0 bases, leaving 6 bases between the germline ends. CDR3 amino acids: CASSFNSNQPQHF. In nucleotides, the CDR3 is TGTGCCAGCAGCTTTAATAGCAATCAGCCCCAGCATTTT.

This clonotype was counted between two and nine times. The chain recombines TRBV29-1 with TRBJ2-2, with D perhaps TRBD1 or TRBD2 (5 bases each). Trimming cost V 6 bases and J 0 bases, with 11 bases left between them. The length of the CDR3 is 14 residues. CDR1 is SQVTM and CDR2 is ANQGSEA in the germline V gene. The CDR3 reads CSVPGPTNTGELFF. CDR3 DNA sequence: TGCAGCGTGCCGGGACCAACGAACACCGGGGAGCTGTTTTTT.

The chain recombines TRBV20-1 with TRBJ2-7; TRBD2 matches 11 bases. The assigned J gene may be wrong: the sequence end matches TRBJ2-5 better. The V gene's germline CDR1 is DFQATT and CDR2 SNEGSKA (reference sequence). This CDR3 region has 12 residues. CDR3 in DNA: TGCAGTGCTATAGCGGGGGGGGAGACCCAGTACTTC. Its protein is CSAIAGGETQYF.

This chain links TRBV25-1 with TRBJ1-2, with 7 bases fitting TRBD1. The CDR3 length is 14 residues. The ends lost 3 bases at V and 8 bases at J; junction bases unmatched: 9. Looked up from germline, CDR1 is MGHDK and CDR2 is SYGVNS. CDR3 coding DNA: TGTGCCAGCAGTGAGAATTACAGGGGCCAGGGCTACACCTTC. Protein: CASSENYRGQGYTF.

The V gene is TRBV5-1, the J gene TRBJ2-5; 8 positions match TRBD1. The V gene end was trimmed by 0 bases and the J gene end by 1 base; junction bases not matched to a gene: 2. Looked up from germline, CDR1 is SGHRS and CDR2 is YFSETQ. This CDR3 spans 15 amino acids. The CDR3 bases are TGCGCCAGCAGCTTGGGACAGGGGTTCCAAGAGACCCAGTACTTC. As protein: CASSLGQGFQETQYF.

This clonotype turned up a few times. The gene calls are TRBV12-3 or TRBV12-4 and TRBJ2-5; D gene ambiguous. This CDR3 has 14 residues. V shed 3 bases and J shed 1 base, with 9 bases lying between them. This chain's CDR3 is CASSFGWFQETQYF. The CDR3, as DNA: TGTGCCAGCAGTTTTGGCTGGTTCCAAGAGACCCAGTACTTC.

The chain's CDR3 is CASSLRRMGNQPQHF. In DNA, the CDR3 is TGTGCCAGCAGTTTACGCAGAATGGGCAATCAGCCCCAGCATTTT. The rearrangement uses TRBV12-3 or TRBV12-4 and TRBJ1-5, with D unresolved. The CDR3 has 15 amino acids. The V gene lost 2 bases and the J gene lost 2 bases, with 10 bases spanning the gap.

V gene TRBV2 combines with J gene TRBJ1-5; possibly TRBD1 for D (5 bases). Germline CDR1 SNHLY, CDR2 FYNNEI. The V gene lost 10 bases and the J gene lost 3 bases, with 19 bases spanning the gap. This CDR3 is built from 15 residues. CDR3 nucleotide sequence: TGTGCCATCTTGAGTAGGGGAGGTAACAATCAGCCCCAGCATTTT. It yields the protein CAILSRGGNNQPQHF.

A word on this clonotype: One end of the junction is discordant with germline, which a read error may explain. The V gene is TRBV11-1, the J gene TRBJ2-3, with no clear D. Germline-derived CDR1 and CDR2 are SGHAT and FQDESV (reference sequence). This CDR3 has 14 residues. The CDR3 DNA follows: TGTACCAGCCTCCACCCGGGTAGCACAGATACGCAGTATTTT. Translation gives CTSLHPGSTDTQYF.

This clonotype occurred a few times. J is TRBJ2-3 and V is TRBV6-2 or TRBV6-3; 11 bases are shared with TRBD2. CDR3 length: 16 amino acids. The germline gives CDR1 MNHEY, CDR2 SVGEGT. The V gene end was trimmed by 6 bases and the J gene end by 5 bases; junction bases not matched to a gene: 10. CDR3 nucleotides: TGTGCCAGCAGATCTCAACTAGCGGGAGTAGTAGATACGCAGTATTTT. It codes for CASRSQLAGVVDTQYF.